This T cell receptor beta chain was recorded in a study of cytomegalovirus exposure and HLA in healthy donors. Study-wide points: Some V segments could not be told apart, so they were left out, TRBV6-2 and TRBV6-3 among them. Rare sequences made up most TCRs, while some public TCRs were found in many donors. The study listed 150 to 200 cytomegalovirus-associated TCR beta chains.

PCR primers comprised 60 Vbeta and 13 Jbeta primers. Per the original data handling: Later work found 65 million to 100 million unique TCR beta chains, with 9.5 million to 12 million shared. Measured with immunoSEQ multiplex PCR; TCRdb has only the in-frame clones, and not every one. V, J and clone size are taken as reported in that table, and D and trimming were inferred from the DNA itself. Of about 180,000 clones listed, approximately 80% were seen once; the top ten hold around 1.4%. This clone was detected only a few times. Its target is not known. In germline, CDR1 is SGHAT, CDR2 FQNNGV. V was cut by 5 bases and J by 0 bases, with 15 bases left in between. There are 16 residues in the CDR3.

This receptor was obtained from a girl aged 10 to 17 in good health and CMV-seropositive. The sequencing sample was made of PBMCs. J is TRBJ2-3 and V is TRBV11-2; TRBD2 is a possible D gene (6 bases). The CDR3 DNA reads TGTGCCAGCAGCGGGGGGACCGGATTTAGCACAGATACGCAGTATTTT. The encoded protein is CASSGGTGFSTDTQYF.